These T cell receptor beta chains were read from a single sample in a study of shared clonotypes between healthy human individuals. Using immunoSEQ multiplex PCR, the repertoire was profiled, and TCRdb retains in-frame clones only, with some absent. The sample carries approximately 600,000 clones, around 96% recorded once. Sequences were obtained from naive CD8+ T cells sorted from blood. These receptors were collected from a woman in her twenties or thirties in good health. Each CDR3 is given with its conserved first and last residue. A D gene is named only where the DNA matches it firmly. Clone size is shown for a subset of rows, as once, few, many or a class of expanded clone.

V,size,D,J,DNA,CDR3
TRBV21-1,.,.,TRBJ2-5,TGTGCCAGCAGTACGGACAGGGGGCTATTAGAGACCCAGTACTTC,CASSTDRGLLETQYF
TRBV7-9,.,TRBD2,TRBJ2-7,TGTGCCAGCAGCTTATTGAGCGGGAGCAACGAGCAGTACTTC,CASSLLSGSNEQYF
TRBV7-9,.,TRBD1,TRBJ2-5,TGTGCCAGCAGCCAAGCCCCGACAGGGCTACAAGAGACCCAGTACTTC,CASSQAPTGLQETQYF
TRBV19,.,.,TRBJ2-1,TGTGCCAGTAGTATAGGCGGGGGGACAGTGGATGAGCAGTTCTTC,CASSIGGGTVDEQFF
TRBV11-3,.,.,TRBJ2-7,TGTGCCAGCAGCTTAGAGGTCGGGAAGAGCTCCTACGAGCAGTACTTC,CASSLEVGKSSYEQYF
TRBV19,.,TRBD2,TRBJ2-4,TGTGCCAGTAGTAACTTAGCGGGAGACATTCAGTACTTC,CASSNLAGDIQYF
TRBV9,.,TRBD2,TRBJ2-1,TGTGCCAGCAGCATCCTAGCGGGAGGGCCCTGGGAGCAGTTCTTC,CASSILAGGPWEQFF
TRBV19,.,TRBD2,TRBJ2-7,TGTGCCAGTAGTCACCCCACTAGCGGGAGGGACGAGCAGTACTTC,CASSHPTSGRDEQYF
TRBV4-1,.,TRBD2,TRBJ2-3,TGCGCCAGCAGCCATACCGGGGGGGTGCCAGCCCGCACAGATACGCAGTATTTT,CASSHTGGVPARTDTQYF
TRBV12-5,.,TRBD2,TRBJ2-2,TGTGCTAGTGGTTTTGCTAGCGGGAGTATCGCCGGGGAGCTGTTTTTT,CASGFASGSIAGELFF
TRBV4-1,.,.,TRBJ1-5,TGCGCCAGCAGCCAAGATGCACGGTCACCTCAGCCCCAGCATTTT,CASSQDARSPQPQHF
TRBV30,.,.,TRBJ2-1,TGTGCCTGGAGTGTACCCCGGAGGGGTAGGGATGAGCAGTTCTTC,CAWSVPRRGRDEQFF
TRBV28,.,.,TRBJ2-7,TGTGCCAGCAGCGATACTGGCAGAGACTACGAGCAGTACTTC,CASSDTGRDYEQYF
TRBV27,.,TRBD2,TRBJ2-7,TGTGCCAGCAGAAAACGGGACTACGCCTACGAGCAGTACTTC,CASRKRDYAYEQYF
TRBV27,.,TRBD2,TRBJ2-2,TGTGCCAGCAGTCCTCCGGGACTAGTGACGAACACCGGGGAGCTGTTTTTT,CASSPPGLVTNTGELFF
TRBV20-1,.,.,TRBJ1-2,TGCAGTGAACGGTCATTAGAAGGCTACACCTTC,CSERSLEGYTF
TRBV27,.,.,TRBJ1-4,TGTGCCAGCAGTGGACCTAATGAAAAACTGTTTTTT,CASSGPNEKLFF
TRBV27,.,.,TRBJ2-7,TGTGCCAGCAGTTTGGGCGGGGCCTATCCCTTCTACGAGCAGTACTTC,CASSLGGAYPFYEQYF
TRBV2,few,.,TRBJ1-5,TGTGCCAGCAGATCAACGGACCGAATCCAGCCCCAGCATTTT,CASRSTDRIQPQHF
TRBV9,.,TRBD1,TRBJ1-2,TGTGCCAGCAGCGTGACCCCGTTGGGACAGAACTATGGCTACACCTTC,CASSVTPLGQNYGYTF
TRBV27,.,TRBD2,TRBJ2-7,TGTGCCAGCAGTTTATCTAGCGGGAGGGCCTACGAGCAGTACTTC,CASSLSSGRAYEQYF
TRBV5-1,.,TRBD2,TRBJ2-7,TGCGCCAGCAGCCGCCCCATAGCGGGAGGAAGCTCCTACGAGCAGTACTTC,CASSRPIAGGSSYEQYF
TRBV11-2,once,TRBD1,TRBJ2-1,TGTGCCAGCAGCTCAGCCGGGACAGGGGCAGTCAATGAGCAGTTCTTC,CASSSAGTGAVNEQFF
TRBV10-2,.,.,TRBJ2-7,TGCGCCAGCAGCGACCTCTACGAGCAGTACTTC,CASSDLYEQYF
TRBV19,.,TRBD2,TRBJ2-3,TGTGCCAGCGGACTAGCGGGAGATTATACGCAGTATTTT,CASGLAGDYTQYF
TRBV28,.,.,TRBJ1-2,TGTGCCACTAGGGATTACTATGGCTACACCTTC,CATRDYYGYTF
TRBV29-1,.,.,TRBJ2-7,TGCAGCGTTGAAGCGACTAACGGATACGAGCAGTACTTC,CSVEATNGYEQYF
TRBV4-1,once,.,TRBJ2-7,TGCGCCAGCAGCCGCAAGAGGTGGTCCCGGGGGACCCTCGAGCAGTACTTC,CASSRKRWSRGTLEQYF
TRBV5-6,.,TRBD1,TRBJ1-5,TGTGCCAGCAGCGGGACAGGGGGCGCGAGCAATCAGCCCCAGCATTTT,CASSGTGGASNQPQHF
TRBV7-9,.,.,TRBJ2-1,TGTGCCAGCAGCTTAGAACCGGACTCGGGAGAGCAGTTCTTC,CASSLEPDSGEQFF
TRBV27,once,.,TRBJ1-5,TGTGCCAGCAGTTATAGGGATAGCAATCAGCCCCAGCATTTT,CASSYRDSNQPQHF
TRBV27,.,.,TRBJ2-7,TGTGCCAGCAGTTTTCGGGGGCCCAACTACGAGCAGTACTTC,CASSFRGPNYEQYF
TRBV5-6,.,.,TRBJ1-4,TGTGCCAGCAGCTTGGGTCACGCAACTAATGAAAAACTGTTTTTT,CASSLGHATNEKLFF
TRBV2,.,TRBD2,TRBJ2-1,TGTGCCAGCAGTCGGCTAGCGGGCGGGGGGTACTACAATGAGCAGTTCTTC,CASSRLAGGGYYNEQFF
TRBV6-5,once,.,TRBJ2-7,TGTGCCAGCAGTTCCCTATCTTCCATGGACGGACGCCTCTTC,CASSSLSSMDGRLF
TRBV30,.,.,TRBJ1-1,TGTGCCTGGGGGGGCTGGACAGAGGGTAACACTGAAGCTTTCTTT,CAWGGWTEGNTEAFF
TRBV5-4,.,.,TRBJ1-2,TGTGCCAGCAGCTCGGGAAGGGGGTCCGGTGGCTACACCTTC,CASSSGRGSGGYTF
TRBV27,.,.,TRBJ1-1,TGTGCCAGCAGTCCAATCCAATACATGAACACTGAAGCTTTCTTT,CASSPIQYMNTEAFF
TRBV7-8,.,.,TRBJ2-1,TGTGCCAGCGACCGGTACAGGAGCTCCTACAATGAGCAGTTCTTC,CASDRYRSSYNEQFF
TRBV7-9,.,.,TRBJ2-3,TGTGCCAGCAGCTTCCCAGATACGCAGTATTTT,CASSFPDTQYF
TRBV19,.,TRBD1,TRBJ1-5,TGTGCCAGTAGCCCAATTCCGACAGGGGACCAGCCCCAGCATTTT,CASSPIPTGDQPQHF
TRBV4-2,few,.,TRBJ1-4,TGTGCCAGCAGCCCTCCTTGGGTATTGGAGGCTAATGAAAAACTGTTTTTT,CASSPPWVLEANEKLFF